These 31 T cell receptor beta chains were all obtained from the same sample, sequenced in a study of cytomegalovirus exposure and HLA in healthy donors. The PCR employed 60 Vbeta primers together with 13 Jbeta primers. Method: immunoSEQ multiplex PCR; TCRdb's copy keeps in-frame clones and lacks some. Of 200,000 to 250,000 clones listed, over 80% are singletons. The sample taken for sequencing was PBMCs. The receptors come from a boy aged 2-15 years in good health and CMV-seronegative.

The J gene is TRBJ2-3, the V gene TRBV12-5; 7 bases align to TRBD2. The CDR3 is 17 amino acids. The ends lost 0 bases at V and 5 bases at J; junction bases unmatched: 11. Germline V gene sequence: CDR1 LGHNT, CDR2 FRNRAP. The CDR3 nucleotides are TGTGCTAGTGGTTTGGTACGTGGGGGAGGGCCCATAGATACGCAGTATTTT. Translating gives CASGLVRGGGPIDTQYF.

The gene calls are TRBV30 and TRBJ2-7; 8 nucleotides agree with TRBD2. Trimming took 6 bases from V and 1 from J; bases not matched to a gene: 2. CDR3 length: 12 amino acids. CDR1 GTSNPN and CDR2 SVGIG come from the germline V gene (reference sequence). The CDR3 is CACGGGSYEQYF. The CDR3 nucleotides are TGTGCCTGCGGGGGGGGGTCCTACGAGCAGTACTTC.

The gene calls are TRBV14 and TRBJ1-3; D perhaps matches TRBD1 (5 bases). The CDR3 length is 14 residues. The germline V and J ends were trimmed by 0 bases and 8 bases, with 11 bases remaining between them. CDR1 is SGHDN, CDR2 FVKESK, per germline. The CDR3 nucleotides are TGTGCCAGCAGCCAAGATCTGGGGGGAGACACCATATATTTT. This sequence encodes CASSQDLGGDTIYF.

This clone was seen a single time. CDR3 in amino acids: CASSEGGVPNKETF. The CDR3 DNA follows: TGTGCCAGCAGTGAAGGCGGTGTCCCTAATAAGGAAACCTTC. This chain connects TRBV25-1 to TRBJ1-2; D is undetermined. CDR3 size: 14 residues. Germline lookup yields CDR1 MGHDK and CDR2 SYGVNS. Trimming removed 2 bases from V and 14 bases from J, with 21 bases in between.

This clone appeared once. This rearrangement joins TRBV19 to TRBJ1-2; D is unclear. Germline V CDR1 and CDR2: LNHDA, SQIVND (reference sequence). Trimming pared 3 bases from V and 5 bases from J, leaving 16 bases between. The CDR3 contains 15 residues. The CDR3 reads CASSISASGSYGYTF. As DNA, the CDR3 is TGTGCCAGTAGTATTTCGGCCTCAGGATCTTATGGCTACACCTTC.

V usage is TRBV27 and J usage is TRBJ2-5; D may be TRBD2 (6 bases). From germline, CDR1 is MNHEY and CDR2 SMNVEV (reference sequence). The V gene lost 2 bases and the J gene lost 5 bases, with 12 bases spanning the gap. This CDR3 region has 14 residues. CDR3 protein: CASSLGGFRETQYF. The CDR3 DNA reads TGTGCCAGCAGTTTAGGGGGGTTCAGGGAGACCCAGTACTTC.

This chain uses TRBV4-2 with TRBJ1-5; 7 positions match TRBD1. J lost 6 bases, V lost 1 base, and 3 bases had no gene match. The CDR3 runs to 14 residues. Germline assignment: CDR1 LGHNA and CDR2 YNFKEQ. This chain's CDR3 is CASSQAQGSQPQHF. In DNA, the CDR3 is TGTGCCAGCAGCCAAGCACAGGGGAGTCAGCCCCAGCATTTT.

V usage is TRBV6-1 and J usage is TRBJ2-1, with D maybe TRBD2 (6 bases). V was clipped by 2 bases and J by 5 bases, with 19 bases between them. Germline values: CDR1 MNHNS, CDR2 SASEGT. The CDR3 totals 17 residues. The CDR3 DNA sequence: TGTGCCAGCAGTGAAACTTTTGGGGTCGGACTAAACAATGAGCAGTTCTTC. Its translation is CASSETFGVGLNNEQFF.

Note on this clone: Compared with germline, one end of the junction differs, possibly owing to a read error. CDR3 DNA sequence: TGTGCTAGCAGCGGACGTCCCTGGACAGGTGCGGACACCGGGGAGCTGTTTTTT. Translating it yields CASSGRPWTGADTGELFF. The chain couples TRBV7-7 to TRBJ2-2, with TRBD1 matching over 7 bases. CDR3 length: 18 residues. Germline-derived CDR1 and CDR2 are SSHAT and FNYEAQ (reference sequence). The complete variable domain, with remaining parts taken from reference TRBV7-7 and TRBJ2-2, reads GAGVSQSPRYKVTKRGQDVTLRCDPISSHATLYWYQQALGQGPEFLTYFNYEAQPDKSGLPSDRFSAERPEGSISTLTIQRTEQRDSAMYRCASSGRPWTGADTGELFFGEGSRLTVL.

This clone came up a few times. V is TRBV6-5 and J is TRBJ2-7, with 7 bases aligning to TRBD1. There are 14 residues in the CDR3. Trimming cost V 2 bases and J 5 bases; bases outside gene matches: 6. Germline V gene data show CDR1 as MNHEY and CDR2 as SVGAGI. The CDR3 bases are TGTGCCAGCAGTTACGGGACAGAGTGGGACGAGCAGTACTTC. It specifies CASSYGTEWDEQYF.

In this sample, this clone turned up once. This chain's CDR3 is CSVAHRQDLNTEAFF. Written as DNA, the CDR3 is TGCAGCGTTGCCCACCGCCAGGACTTGAACACTGAAGCTTTCTTT. This chain links TRBV29-1 with TRBJ1-1, with no clear D. V lost 4 bases and J lost 0, with 15 bases in between. The CDR3 has 15 residues. Germline CDR1 is SQVTM and CDR2 is ANQGSEA.

V is TRBV5-6 and J is TRBJ1-4; D is ambiguous. V was clipped by 0 bases and J by 3 bases, with 9 bases between them. CDR1 and CDR2 from the germline V gene are SGHDT and YYEEEE. The CDR3 is 15 residues long. CDR3 residues: CASSLGGLPNEKLFF. For the CDR3, the DNA is TGTGCCAGCAGCTTGGGAGGGTTACCTAATGAAAAACTGTTTTTT.

The chain carries TRBV9 and TRBJ1-2; perhaps TRBD1 as D (5 bases). V shed 4 bases and J shed 8 bases, with 15 bases lying between them. The CDR3 runs to 13 residues. Per the germline V gene, CDR1 is SGDLS and CDR2 is YYNGEE. The CDR3 is CASSLSGGGGYTF. The DNA of the CDR3 is TGTGCCAGCAGCCTCTCCGGGGGGGGAGGCTACACCTTC.

This clone was seen only once. V is TRBV27 and J is TRBJ2-3; tentative D call: TRBD2 (5 bases). V lost 5 bases, J lost 2 bases, and 14 bases lay in between. The CDR3 extends over 15 amino acids. Germline CDR1 MNHEY, CDR2 SMNVEV (reference sequence). The CDR3 DNA reads as TGTGCCAGCAGTGACCGGGGAGACAACACAGATACGCAGTATTTT. It codes for CASSDRGDNTDTQYF.

In DNA, the CDR3 is TGTGCCTGGAGTGTCACCGGCGGGAGCCAAGAGACCCAGTACTTC. This gives the protein CAWSVTGGSQETQYF. The chain combines TRBV30 with TRBJ2-5; 7 bases are a match to TRBD2. The CDR3 loop spans 15 amino acids. V shed 0 bases, J shed 1 base, and the junction held 5 bases outside the gene matches. Germline-derived CDR1 and CDR2 are GTSNPN and SVGIG (reference sequence). Full variable domain (rest looked up from reference TRBV30 and TRBJ2-5): SQTIHQWPATLVQPVGSPLSLECTVEGTSNPNLYWYRQAAGRGLQLLFYSVGIGQISSEVPQNLSASRPQDRQFILSSKKLLLSDSGFYLCAWSVTGGSQETQYFGPGTRLLVL.

DNA of the CDR3: TGTGCCATCAGAAAGCCAGGGGTACAAGAGACCCAGTACTTC. Translating it yields CAIRKPGVQETQYF. The genes are TRBV10-3 and TRBJ2-5; perhaps TRBD1 as D (6 bases). The length of the CDR3 is 14 residues. Deletions cut 6 bases from V and 2 bases from J, with 13 bases between. Germline assignment: CDR1 ENHRY and CDR2 SYGVKD.

CDR3 residues: CAWSVRGHNQPQHF. In nucleotides, the CDR3 is TGTGCCTGGAGTGTACGCGGACACAATCAGCCCCAGCATTTT. The chain recombines TRBV30 with TRBJ1-5; D possibly corresponds to TRBD1 (5 bases). Deletions cut 0 bases from V and 3 bases from J, with 9 bases between. Germline lookup yields CDR1 GTSNPN and CDR2 SVGIG (reference sequence). The CDR3 sequence is 14 residues long.

This clone was recorded only once. This chain joins TRBV2 and TRBJ2-2; tentatively, D is TRBD1 (6 bases). There are 12 residues in the CDR3. V shed 11 bases and J shed 4 bases, with 11 bases lying between them. The germline gives CDR1 SNHLY, CDR2 FYNNEI. As DNA, the CDR3 is TGTGCCGGGTGGGACATCACCGGGGAGCTGTTTTTT. Encoded protein: CAGWDITGELFF.

The chain joins TRBV6-6 to TRBJ1-1; 9 bases line up with TRBD1. After removal of 6 bases from V and 4 bases from J, the junction contained 3 bases not matched to a gene. The CDR3 length is 13 residues. Per the germline V gene, CDR1 is MNHNY and CDR2 is SVGAGI (reference sequence). CDR3 nucleotides: TGTGCCAGCAGCCCGACAGGGGGCACTGAAGCTTTCTTT. It codes for CASSPTGGTEAFF.

J is TRBJ1-2 and V is TRBV11-2, with TRBD1 identical over 8 bases. This CDR3 region has 14 residues. V lost 0 bases and J lost 8; bases outside the gene matches: 5. The germline V gene has CDR1 SGHAT and CDR2 FQNNGV. For the CDR3, the DNA is TGTGCCAGCAGCTTAGAACCGGGGACAGGAGGCTACACCTTC. Amino acid sequence: CASSLEPGTGGYTF.

CDR3 protein: CASSIEDRGPPEAFF. The DNA for the CDR3 is TGTGCCAGCAGTATAGAGGACAGGGGGCCCCCTGAAGCTTTCTTT. The genes are TRBV25-1 and TRBJ1-1, with TRBD1 identical over 11 bases. The CDR3 loop spans 15 amino acids. Unmatched junction bases numbered 8, after V lost 5 bases and J lost 6 bases. The germline gives CDR1 MGHDK, CDR2 SYGVNS. Using reference TRBV25-1 and TRBJ1-1 for the parts outside the CDR3, the full variable domain is EADIYQTPRYLVIGTGKKITLECSQTMGHDKMYWYQQDPGMELHLIHYSYGVNSTEKGDLSSESTVSRIRTEHFPLTLESARPSHTSQYLCASSIEDRGPPEAFFGQGTRLTVV.

DNA for the CDR3: TGTGCCAGTAGTATGATGACAGGGGGCTTGGAGACCCAGTACTTC. Translating it yields CASSMMTGGLETQYF. The chain has TRBV19 and TRBJ2-5; 10 bases fit TRBD1. Germline V CDR1 and CDR2: LNHDA, SQIVND (reference sequence). The CDR3 loop spans 15 amino acids. The junction had 6 bases not matched to a gene; V was cut back by 3 bases and J by 5 bases.

V usage is TRBV5-1 and J usage is TRBJ2-2; 9 nucleotides match TRBD2. Germline values: CDR1 SGHRS, CDR2 YFSETQ. J was trimmed by 5 bases and V by 4 bases; bases with no gene match: 12. CDR3 length: 17 residues. The CDR3 bases are TGCGCCAGCAGCCGGGAAATAGCGGGAGTAGGTACCGGGGAGCTGTTTTTT. This encodes CASSREIAGVGTGELFF.

This clone appeared a few times. The V and J genes are TRBV5-8 and TRBJ1-1, with a tentative D call TRBD1 (5 bases). CDR1 and CDR2 from the germline V gene are SGHTS and YDEGEE. Trimming took 7 bases from V and 3 from J, leaving 19 bases between them. There are 15 residues in the CDR3. CDR3: CASRGTQRRYTEAFF. The CDR3 DNA reads as TGTGCCAGCCGGGGGACGCAACGAAGATACACTGAAGCTTTCTTT.

This sequence joins TRBV6-5 and TRBJ1-2; no clear D gene. The CDR3 spans 13 residues. V shed 6 bases and J shed 7 bases, with 15 bases lying between them. The germline CDR1 and CDR2 sequences are MNHEY and SVGAGI. The CDR3 sequence: CASSPTARSGYTF. CDR3 in DNA: TGTGCCAGCAGCCCGACCGCCAGGTCTGGCTACACCTTC.

The chain employs TRBV4-1 and TRBJ1-3; no clear D. From germline, CDR1 is MGHRA and CDR2 YSYEKL. The CDR3 has 13 residues. V was shortened by 1 base and J by 4 bases, with 5 bases between the two germline ends. DNA of the CDR3: TGCGCCAGCAGCCAAGGTAGAGGAAACACCATATATTTT. It translates to CASSQGRGNTIYF.

The V and J genes are TRBV5-4 and TRBJ1-2, with D unclear. The CDR3 covers 16 residues. The V gene's germline CDR1 is SGHNT and CDR2 YYREEE (reference sequence). Trimming pared 0 bases from V and 2 bases from J, leaving 14 bases between. The DNA of the CDR3 is TGTGCCAGCAGCTTGGGGATCCGGGGTCCAAACTATGGCTACACCTTC. Protein sequence: CASSLGIRGPNYGYTF.

The rearrangement joins TRBV7-9 to TRBJ2-7; 8 bases line up with TRBD2. Unmatched junction bases numbered 3, after V lost 2 bases and J lost 0 bases. This CDR3 has 15 residues. Germline values: CDR1 SEHNR, CDR2 FQNEAQ (reference sequence). In DNA, the CDR3 is TGTGCCAGCAGCTTATCGGGAGGGGTCTCCTACGAGCAGTACTTC. This translates into CASSLSGGVSYEQYF.

The J gene is TRBJ2-5, the V gene TRBV6-5; D perhaps matches TRBD1 (5 bases). Germline loops: CDR1 MNHEY, CDR2 SVGAGI. The CDR3 has 16 amino acids. V was clipped by 0 bases and J by 0 bases, with 11 bases between them. In DNA form, the CDR3 reads TGTGCCAGCAGTTACTCGTATCCAGGGAACCAAGAGACCCAGTACTTC. This gives the protein CASSYSYPGNQETQYF.

The chain has TRBV27 and TRBJ1-6; 8 bases agree with TRBD1. This CDR3 is built from 15 residues. CDR1 and CDR2 (germline): MNHEY, SMNVEV (reference sequence). V was pared by 3 bases and J by 10 bases, with 8 bases of the junction left unmatched. The CDR3 coding sequence is TGTGCCAGCAGTTTTATCCTGGGGACAGGATCACCCCTCCACTTT. It codes for CASSFILGTGSPLHF.

The chain is built from TRBV7-9 and TRBJ2-5; 10 nucleotides line up with TRBD1. The CDR3 is made up of 14 amino acids. CDR1 is SEHNR and CDR2 is FQNEAQ in the germline V gene (reference sequence). With V trimmed by 5 bases and J by 5 bases, 5 bases remained unmatched. The CDR3 spells CASSARTGGETQYF. In DNA form, the CDR3 reads TGTGCCAGCAGCGCCCGGACAGGGGGGGAGACCCAGTACTTC. Full variable domain (outside the CDR3, taken from reference TRBV7-9 and TRBJ2-5): DTGVSQNPRHKITKRGQNVTFRCDPISEHNRLYWYRQTLGQGPEFLTYFQNEAQLEKSRLLSDRFSAERPKGSFSTLEIQRTEQGDSAMYLCASSARTGGETQYFGPGTRLLVL.